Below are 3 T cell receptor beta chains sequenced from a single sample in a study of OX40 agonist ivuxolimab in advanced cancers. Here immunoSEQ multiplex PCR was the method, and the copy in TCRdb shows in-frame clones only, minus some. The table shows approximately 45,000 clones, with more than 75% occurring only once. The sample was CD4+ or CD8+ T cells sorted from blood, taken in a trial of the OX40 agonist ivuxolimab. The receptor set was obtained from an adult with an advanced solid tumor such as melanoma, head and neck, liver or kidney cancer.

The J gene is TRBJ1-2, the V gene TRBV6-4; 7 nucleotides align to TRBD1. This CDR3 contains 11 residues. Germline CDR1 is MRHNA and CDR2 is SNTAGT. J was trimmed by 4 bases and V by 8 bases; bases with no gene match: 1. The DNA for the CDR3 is TGTGCCAGCCAGGGGGGCTATGGCTACACCTTC. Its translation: CASQGGYGYTF.

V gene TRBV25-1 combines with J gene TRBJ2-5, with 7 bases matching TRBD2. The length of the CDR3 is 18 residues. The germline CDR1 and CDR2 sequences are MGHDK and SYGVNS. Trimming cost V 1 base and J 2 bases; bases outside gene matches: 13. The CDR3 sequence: CASSEWGGTSGEQETQYF. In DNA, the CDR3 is TGTGCCAGCAGTGAATGGGGGGGGACTTCGGGAGAGCAAGAGACCCAGTACTTC.

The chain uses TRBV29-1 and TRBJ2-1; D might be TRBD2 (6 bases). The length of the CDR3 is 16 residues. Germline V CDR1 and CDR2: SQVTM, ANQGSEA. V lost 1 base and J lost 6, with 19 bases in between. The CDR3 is CSVEVVGDSSLNEQFF. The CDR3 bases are TGCAGCGTTGAAGTAGTTGGGGACTCCAGCCTCAATGAGCAGTTCTTC.